Presented here are 2 T cell receptor beta chains from one specimen sequenced in a study of T-cell reconstitution after alpha-beta-depleted transplantation in children. Their antigens are not known. Using unique molecular identifiers, the investigators prepared the TCRbeta library. TCRdb called the PCR reads again in MiXCR, with one record for every CDR3 protein. Among about 300,000 distinct CDR3 sequences listed, around 7.3% were seen once. Study-level results: From newly produced T cells came most of the T-cell counts and diversity one year after transplant.

The material sequenced was peripheral blood, taken 360 days after TCRalphabeta/CD19-depleted stem cell transplant. Receptors originate from a female patient aged 2 to 10 who had a stem cell transplant for Fanconi anemia, so the T cells may come from the graft donor.

This sequence joins TRBV20-1 and TRBJ1-5; weak D call: TRBD1 (5 bases). The CDR3 is 14 amino acids. V was clipped by 6 bases and J by 2 bases, with 14 bases between them. CDR1 and CDR2 (germline): DFQATT, SNEGSKA (reference sequence). The CDR3 coding sequence is TGCAGTGCCTGGATGGGGGGTGGCAATCAGCCCCAGCATTTT. It yields the protein CSAWMGGGNQPQHF.

This sequence joins TRBV6-1 and TRBJ1-2; tentatively, D is TRBD1 (5 bases). The CDR3 contains 13 residues. Germline assignment: CDR1 MNHNS and CDR2 SASEGT. Trimming left V 7 bases short and J 6 bases short, with 15 bases between. CDR3 in amino acids: CASTHSGAHGYTF. The DNA for the CDR3 is TGTGCCAGCACACATTCCGGGGCGCATGGCTACACCTTC.